This T cell receptor (beta chain) is from a study of blood T cell repertoires in COVID-19. Original processing notes: Amplifying reference gene primers gave estimates of nucleated cell counts. Method: immunoSEQ multiplex PCR; TCRdb's copy keeps in-frame clones and lacks some. V and J calls plus clone size are reproduced from that table; the DNA served to infer D and trimming. The sample includes under 300,000 clones, around 78% of them seen just once. V dropped 0 bases and J dropped 6; count of bases not matched to a gene: 3. The CDR3 has 16 amino acids. CDR1 and CDR2 (germline): MNHEY, SVGAGI. The rearrangement uses TRBV6-5 and TRBJ2-1, with 12 nucleotides matching TRBD1. Material for sequencing was peripheral blood. The TCR comes from a man in his fifties or sixties who had recovered from COVID-19. CDR3 loop: CASSYSGTGGFNEQFF. The CDR3 bases are TGTGCCAGCAGTTACTCCGGGACAGGGGGCTTCAATGAGCAGTTCTTC.